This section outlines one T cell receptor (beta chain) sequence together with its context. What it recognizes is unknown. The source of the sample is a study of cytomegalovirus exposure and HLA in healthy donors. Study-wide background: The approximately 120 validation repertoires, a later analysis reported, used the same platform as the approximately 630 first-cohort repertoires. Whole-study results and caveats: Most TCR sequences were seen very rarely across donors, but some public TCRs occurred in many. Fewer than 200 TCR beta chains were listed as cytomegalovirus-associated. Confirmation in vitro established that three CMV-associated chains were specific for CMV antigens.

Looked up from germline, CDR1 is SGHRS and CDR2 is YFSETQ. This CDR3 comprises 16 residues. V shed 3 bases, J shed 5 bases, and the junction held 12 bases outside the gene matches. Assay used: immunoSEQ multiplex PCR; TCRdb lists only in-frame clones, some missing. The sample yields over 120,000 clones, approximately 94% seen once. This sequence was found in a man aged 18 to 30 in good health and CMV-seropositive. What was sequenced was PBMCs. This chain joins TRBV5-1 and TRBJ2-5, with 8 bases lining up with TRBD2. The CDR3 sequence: CASSSGGTRREETQYF. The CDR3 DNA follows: TGCGCCAGCAGCTCGGGGGGGACTAGGAGGGAGGAGACCCAGTACTTC.